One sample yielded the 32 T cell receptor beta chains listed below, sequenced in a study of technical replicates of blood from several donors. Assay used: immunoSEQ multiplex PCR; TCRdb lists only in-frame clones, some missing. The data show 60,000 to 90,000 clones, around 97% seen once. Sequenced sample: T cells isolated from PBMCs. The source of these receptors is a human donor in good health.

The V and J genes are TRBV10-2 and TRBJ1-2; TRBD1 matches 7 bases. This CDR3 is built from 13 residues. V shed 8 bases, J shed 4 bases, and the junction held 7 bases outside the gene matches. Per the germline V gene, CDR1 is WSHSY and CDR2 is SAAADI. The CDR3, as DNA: TGCGCCAGCGGGGACAGTAGATTCTATGGCTACACCTTC. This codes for CASGDSRFYGYTF.

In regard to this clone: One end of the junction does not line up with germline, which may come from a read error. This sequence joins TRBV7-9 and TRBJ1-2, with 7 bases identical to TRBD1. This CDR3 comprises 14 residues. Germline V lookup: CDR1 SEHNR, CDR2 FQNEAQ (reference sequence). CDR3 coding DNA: TGTGCCAGCAGCTCAAAGGAGGGGGCGCTGAGTGGGAACTTC. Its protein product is CASSSKEGALSGNF.

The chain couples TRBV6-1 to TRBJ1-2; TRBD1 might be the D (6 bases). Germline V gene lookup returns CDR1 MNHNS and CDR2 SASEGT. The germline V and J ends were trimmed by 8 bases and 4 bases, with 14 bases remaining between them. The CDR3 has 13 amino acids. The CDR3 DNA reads TGTGCCAGCGGGGAGGGGGGGAGCTATGGCTACACCTTC. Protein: CASGEGGSYGYTF.

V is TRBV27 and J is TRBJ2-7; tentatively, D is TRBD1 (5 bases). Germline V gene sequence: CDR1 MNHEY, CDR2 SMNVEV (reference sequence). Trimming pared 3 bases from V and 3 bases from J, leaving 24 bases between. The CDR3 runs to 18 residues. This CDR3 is CASSLKGRRTLQLYEQYF. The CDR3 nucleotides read TGTGCCAGCAGTTTGAAGGGGCGCAGGACCCTCCAACTCTACGAGCAGTACTTC.

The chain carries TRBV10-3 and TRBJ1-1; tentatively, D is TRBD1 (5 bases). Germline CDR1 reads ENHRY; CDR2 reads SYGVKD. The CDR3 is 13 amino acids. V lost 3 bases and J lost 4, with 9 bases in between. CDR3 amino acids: CAISETGLTEAFF. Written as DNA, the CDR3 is TGTGCCATCAGTGAAACAGGTCTCACTGAAGCTTTCTTT.

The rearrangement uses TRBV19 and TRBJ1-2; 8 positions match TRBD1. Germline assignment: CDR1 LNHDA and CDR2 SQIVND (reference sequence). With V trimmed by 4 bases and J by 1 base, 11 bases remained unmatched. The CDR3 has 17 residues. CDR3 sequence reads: CASSKQGQGGINYGYTF. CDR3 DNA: TGTGCCAGTAGTAAACAAGGACAGGGAGGGATTAACTATGGCTACACCTTC.

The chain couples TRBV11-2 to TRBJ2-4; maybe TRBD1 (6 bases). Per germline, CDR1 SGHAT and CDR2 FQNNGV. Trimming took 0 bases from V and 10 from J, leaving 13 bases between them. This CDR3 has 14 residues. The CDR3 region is CASSLDQGQRIQYF. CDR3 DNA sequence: TGTGCCAGCAGCTTAGATCAGGGACAAAGGATTCAGTACTTC.

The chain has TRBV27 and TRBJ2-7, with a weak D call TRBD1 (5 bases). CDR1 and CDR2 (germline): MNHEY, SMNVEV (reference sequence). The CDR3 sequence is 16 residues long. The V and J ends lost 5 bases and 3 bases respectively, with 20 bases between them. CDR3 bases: TGTGCCAGCAGTATGGGGCCACGTCTACCTGTCTACGAGCAGTACTTC. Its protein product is CASSMGPRLPVYEQYF.

The CDR3: CASRGGGSTEAFF. Here the CDR3 DNA reads TGTGCCAGCCGTGGGGGGGGCAGTACTGAAGCTTTCTTT. This chain joins TRBV6-4 and TRBJ1-1; a weak D match, TRBD1 (6 bases). V gave up 8 bases and J gave up 5 bases, with 15 bases separating them. The germline gives CDR1 MRHNA, CDR2 SNTAGT. The CDR3 runs 13 residues.

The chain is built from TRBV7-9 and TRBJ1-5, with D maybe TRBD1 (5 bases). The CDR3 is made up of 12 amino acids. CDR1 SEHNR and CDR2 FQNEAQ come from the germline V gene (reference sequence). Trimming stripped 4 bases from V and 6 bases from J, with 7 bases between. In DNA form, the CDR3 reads TGTGCCAGCAGCTCGGGGGGTCAGCCCCAGCATTTT. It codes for CASSSGGQPQHF.

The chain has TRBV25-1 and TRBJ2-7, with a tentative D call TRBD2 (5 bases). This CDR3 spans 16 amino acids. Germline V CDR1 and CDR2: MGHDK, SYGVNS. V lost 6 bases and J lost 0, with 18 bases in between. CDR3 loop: CASSRIWTRGSYEQYF. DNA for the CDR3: TGTGCCAGCAGCCGAATATGGACCCGGGGCTCCTACGAGCAGTACTTC.

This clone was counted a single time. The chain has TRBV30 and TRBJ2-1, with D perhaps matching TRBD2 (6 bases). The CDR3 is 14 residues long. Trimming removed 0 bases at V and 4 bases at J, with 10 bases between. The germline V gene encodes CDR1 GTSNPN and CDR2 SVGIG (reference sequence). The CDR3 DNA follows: TGTGCCTGGAGTGTAGGGCGGGGTTACAATGAGCAGTTCTTC. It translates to CAWSVGRGYNEQFF.

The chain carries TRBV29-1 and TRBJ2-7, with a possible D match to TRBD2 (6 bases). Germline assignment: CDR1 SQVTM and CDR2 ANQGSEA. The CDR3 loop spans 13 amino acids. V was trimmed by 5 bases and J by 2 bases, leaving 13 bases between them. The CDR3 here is CSVRPGVAYEQYF. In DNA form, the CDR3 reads TGCAGCGTTCGACCGGGAGTAGCCTACGAGCAGTACTTC.

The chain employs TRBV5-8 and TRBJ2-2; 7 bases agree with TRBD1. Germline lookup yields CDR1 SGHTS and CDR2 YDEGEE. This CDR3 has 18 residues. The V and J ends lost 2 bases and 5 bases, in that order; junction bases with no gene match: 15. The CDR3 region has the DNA TGTGCCAGCAGCTTTTCAACAGGGGTCCGGGGACGTACCGGGGAGCTGTTTTTT. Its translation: CASSFSTGVRGRTGELFF.

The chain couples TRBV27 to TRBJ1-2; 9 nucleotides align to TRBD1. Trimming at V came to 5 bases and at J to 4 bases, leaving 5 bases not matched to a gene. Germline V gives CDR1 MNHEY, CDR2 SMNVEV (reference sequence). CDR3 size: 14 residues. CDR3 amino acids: CASSPGTGRYGYTF. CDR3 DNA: TGTGCCAGCAGTCCGGGGACAGGGCGCTATGGCTACACCTTC.

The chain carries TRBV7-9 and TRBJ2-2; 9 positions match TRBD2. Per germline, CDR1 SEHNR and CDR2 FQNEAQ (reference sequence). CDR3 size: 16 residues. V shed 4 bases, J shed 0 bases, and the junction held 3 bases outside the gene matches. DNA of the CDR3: TGTGCCAGCAGCTCCAGACTAGCGGCGAACACCGGGGAGCTGTTTTTT. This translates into CASSSRLAANTGELFF.

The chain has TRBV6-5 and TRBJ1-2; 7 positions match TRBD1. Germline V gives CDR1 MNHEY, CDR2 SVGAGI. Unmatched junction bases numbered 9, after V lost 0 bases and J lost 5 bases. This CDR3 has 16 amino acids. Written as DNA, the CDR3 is TGTGCCAGCAGTTACTCCGCGGGACAGCCTTTTTATGGCTACACCTTC. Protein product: CASSYSAGQPFYGYTF.

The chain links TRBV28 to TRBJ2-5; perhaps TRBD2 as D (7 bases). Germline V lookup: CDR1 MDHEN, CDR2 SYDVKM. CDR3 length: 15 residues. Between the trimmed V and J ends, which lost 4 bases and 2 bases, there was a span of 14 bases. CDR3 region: CASSWPGGGQETQYF. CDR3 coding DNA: TGTGCCAGCAGTTGGCCGGGGGGCGGGCAAGAGACCCAGTACTTC.

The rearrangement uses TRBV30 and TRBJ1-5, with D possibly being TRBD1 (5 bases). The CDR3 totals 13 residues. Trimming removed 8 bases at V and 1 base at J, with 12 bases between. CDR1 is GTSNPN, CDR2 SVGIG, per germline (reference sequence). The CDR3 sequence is CAMEGYSNQPQHF. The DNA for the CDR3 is TGTGCCATGGAGGGGTACAGCAATCAGCCCCAGCATTTT. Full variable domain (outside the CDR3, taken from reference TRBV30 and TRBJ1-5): SQTIHQWPATLVQPVGSPLSLECTVEGTSNPNLYWYRQAAGRGLQLLFYSVGIGQISSEVPQNLSASRPQDRQFILSSKKLLLSDSGFYLCAMEGYSNQPQHFGDGTRLSIL.

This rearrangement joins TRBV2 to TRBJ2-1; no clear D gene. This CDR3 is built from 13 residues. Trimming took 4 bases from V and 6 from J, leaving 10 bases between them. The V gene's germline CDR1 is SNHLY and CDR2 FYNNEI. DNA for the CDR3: TGTGCCAGCAGTGTATCCCGCGGCAATGAGCAGTTCTTC. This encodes CASSVSRGNEQFF.

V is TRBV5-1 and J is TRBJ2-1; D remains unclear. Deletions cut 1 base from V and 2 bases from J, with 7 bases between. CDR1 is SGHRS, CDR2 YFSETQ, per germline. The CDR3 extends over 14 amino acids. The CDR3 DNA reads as TGCGCCAGCAGCTTGTACGGTACCTACAATGAGCAGTTCTTC. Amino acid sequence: CASSLYGTYNEQFF.

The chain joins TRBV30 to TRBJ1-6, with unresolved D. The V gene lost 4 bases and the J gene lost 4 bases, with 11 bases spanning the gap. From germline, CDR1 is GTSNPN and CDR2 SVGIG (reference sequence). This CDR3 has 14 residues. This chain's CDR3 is CAWTISEYNSPLHF. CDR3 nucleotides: TGTGCCTGGACGATCAGCGAGTATAATTCACCCCTCCACTTT.

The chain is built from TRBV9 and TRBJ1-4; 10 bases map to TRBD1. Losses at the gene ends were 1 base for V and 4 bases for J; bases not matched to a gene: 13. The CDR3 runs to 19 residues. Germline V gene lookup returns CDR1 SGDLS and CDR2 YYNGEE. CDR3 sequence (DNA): TGTGCCAGCAGCGTATCGGCGGAGGAGACAGGGGGCGATAATGAAAAACTGTTTTTT. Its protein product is CASSVSAEETGGDNEKLFF.

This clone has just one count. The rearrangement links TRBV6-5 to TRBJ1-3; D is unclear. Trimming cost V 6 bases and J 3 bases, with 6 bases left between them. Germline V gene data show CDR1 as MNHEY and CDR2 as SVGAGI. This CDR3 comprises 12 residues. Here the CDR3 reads CASSPFGNTIYF. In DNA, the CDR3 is TGTGCCAGCAGCCCGTTTGGAAACACCATATATTTT.

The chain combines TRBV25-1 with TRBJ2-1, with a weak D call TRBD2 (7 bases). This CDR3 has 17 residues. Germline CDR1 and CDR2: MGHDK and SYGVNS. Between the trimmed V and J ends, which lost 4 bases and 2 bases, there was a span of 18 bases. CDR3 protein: CASSGRGGGSAYNEQFF. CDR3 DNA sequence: TGTGCCAGCAGTGGCCGAGGGGGGGGAAGCGCCTACAATGAGCAGTTCTTC.

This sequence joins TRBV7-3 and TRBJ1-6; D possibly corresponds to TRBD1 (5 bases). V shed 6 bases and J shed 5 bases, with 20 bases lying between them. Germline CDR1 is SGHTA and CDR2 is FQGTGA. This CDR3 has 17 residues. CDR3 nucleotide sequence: TGTGCCAGCAGACTGGGGGGGATTCGCGGCAATAATTCACCCCTCCACTTT. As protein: CASRLGGIRGNNSPLHF.

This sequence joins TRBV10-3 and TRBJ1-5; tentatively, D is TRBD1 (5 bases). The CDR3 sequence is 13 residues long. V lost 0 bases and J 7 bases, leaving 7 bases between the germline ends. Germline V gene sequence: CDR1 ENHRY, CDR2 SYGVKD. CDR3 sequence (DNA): TGTGCCATCAGTGAGTCTGGGGGGCAGCCCCAGCATTTT. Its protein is CAISESGGQPQHF.

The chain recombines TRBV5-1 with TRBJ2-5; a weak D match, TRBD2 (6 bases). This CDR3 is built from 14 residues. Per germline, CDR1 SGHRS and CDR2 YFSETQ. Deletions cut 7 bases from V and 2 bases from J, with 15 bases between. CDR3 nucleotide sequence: TGCGCCAGCGCTTATAGCGGCGGTCAAGAGACCCAGTACTTC. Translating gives CASAYSGGQETQYF.

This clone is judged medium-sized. CDR3 residues: CASSISSNEKLFF. The CDR3 region has the DNA TGTGCCAGTAGTATATCCAGTAATGAAAAACTGTTTTTT. This rearrangement joins TRBV19 to TRBJ1-4; D is unresolved. The CDR3 contains 13 residues. Deletions cut 2 bases from V and 4 bases from J, with 5 bases between. The germline V gene has CDR1 LNHDA and CDR2 SQIVND (reference sequence).

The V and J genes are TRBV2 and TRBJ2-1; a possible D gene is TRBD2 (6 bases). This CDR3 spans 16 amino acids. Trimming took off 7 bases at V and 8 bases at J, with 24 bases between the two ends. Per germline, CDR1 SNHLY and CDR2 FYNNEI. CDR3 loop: CASIDPGTLKFDEQFF. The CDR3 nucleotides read TGTGCCAGCATTGATCCCGGGACTCTCAAGTTCGATGAGCAGTTCTTC.

CDR3 coding DNA: TGTGCCAGCAGCACGGGGAGTCCCCTCGAGGAGCGGGAGGACTCCTACGAGCAGTACTTC. Its protein product is CASSTGSPLEEREDSYEQYF. The V call is TRBV5-4, the J call TRBJ2-7; 9 bases map to TRBD2. Trimming took 4 bases from V and 0 from J; bases not matched to a gene: 20. Germline loops: CDR1 SGHNT, CDR2 YYREEE (reference sequence). This CDR3 is 20 amino acids long.

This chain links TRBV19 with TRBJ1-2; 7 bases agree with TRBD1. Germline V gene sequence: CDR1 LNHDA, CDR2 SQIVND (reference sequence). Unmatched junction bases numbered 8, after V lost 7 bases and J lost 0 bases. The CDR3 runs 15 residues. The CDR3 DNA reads TGTGCCAGTACCCTTTCCGGGACAGCTAACTATGGCTACACCTTC. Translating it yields CASTLSGTANYGYTF.